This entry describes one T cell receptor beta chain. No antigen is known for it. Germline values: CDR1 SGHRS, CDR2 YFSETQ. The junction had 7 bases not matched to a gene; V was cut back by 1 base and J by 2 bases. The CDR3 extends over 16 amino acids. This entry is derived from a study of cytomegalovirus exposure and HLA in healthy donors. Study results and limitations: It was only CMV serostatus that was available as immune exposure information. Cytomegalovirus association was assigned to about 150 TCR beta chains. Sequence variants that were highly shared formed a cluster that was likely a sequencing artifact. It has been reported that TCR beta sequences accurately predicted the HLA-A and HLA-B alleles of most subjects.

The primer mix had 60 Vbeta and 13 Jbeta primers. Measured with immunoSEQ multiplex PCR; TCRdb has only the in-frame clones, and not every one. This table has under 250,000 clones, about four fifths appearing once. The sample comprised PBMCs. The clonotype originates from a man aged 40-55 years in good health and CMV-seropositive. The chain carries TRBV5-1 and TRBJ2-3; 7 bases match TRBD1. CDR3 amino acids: CASSLTGQAPTDTQYF. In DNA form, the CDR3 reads TGCGCCAGCAGCTTGACCGGACAGGCTCCCACAGATACGCAGTATTTT.